Sequencing of this TCR beta chain was carried out in a study of blood T cell repertoires in COVID-19. The wider study: Researchers got acute and convalescent COVID-19 samples from the United States, Italy and Spain. From T cells, B-cell-depleted T cells, or PBMCs came the material, which was cDNA or gDNA.

Enrolment of Seattle patients took place during active infection, and they were followed longitudinally. This CDR3 is built from 14 residues. Per germline, CDR1 GTSNPN and CDR2 SVGIG (reference sequence). The germline V and J ends were trimmed by 0 bases and 4 bases, with 12 bases remaining between them. In the authors' workflow: Amplification of reference gene primers was used by the study to estimate nucleated cell counts. The repertoire was sequenced with immunoSEQ multiplex PCR; TCRdb's copy has only in-frame clones and lacks some. V and J calls and clone size are copied from that table; D and trimming were computed from the DNA. The repertoire holds fewer than 350,000 clones, with more than 70% as singletons.

The chain joins TRBV30 to TRBJ1-2; D is uncertain. The receptor was isolated from a woman in her fifties or sixties with COVID-19, enrolled during active disease. Sequenced input: peripheral blood. The CDR3 region has the DNA TGTGCCTGGAGTGTACCGGGGTCTGGCTATGGCTACACCTTC. Residues: CAWSVPGSGYGYTF.